The clone carrying this T cell receptor (beta chain) was recorded only once. Using immunoSEQ multiplex PCR, the repertoire was profiled, and TCRdb retains in-frame clones only, with some absent. The profile shows around 83,000 clones, 94% of them singletons. This entry belongs to a study of technical replicates of blood from a handful of donors. Sequences were obtained from T cells isolated from PBMCs. The TCR comes from a human donor in good health.

CDR3 nucleotides: TGTGCCAGCAGTTTATGGGCAGGGGGGAATGTGAGTGCTTTCTTT. Residues: CASSLWAGGNVSAFF. V and J are TRBV27 and TRBJ1-1; 7 bases fit TRBD1. Germline-derived CDR1 and CDR2 are MNHEY and SMNVEV (reference sequence). CDR3 length: 15 amino acids. The V gene end was trimmed by 1 base and the J gene end by 11 bases; junction bases not matched to a gene: 13.